The source of this TCR beta chain is a study of shared clonotypes between healthy human individuals. Regarding the study as a whole: Approximately 5.3% was the fraction of naive CD4 clonotypes found shared across a few donors. Exclusively blood specimens were collected; tissue repertoires likely differ. Genetic and exposure-history diversity was limited by the few donors.

The V end was cut by 6 bases, the J end by 4 bases, with 16 bases between. The CDR3 totals 15 residues. Germline CDR1 is WSHSY and CDR2 is SAAADI. Turning to this clone: Its antigen is as yet unknown.

Sequencing used immunoSEQ multiplex PCR; TCRdb keeps in-frame clones, though not all of them. The table shows under 2,500,000 clones, with 90% to 96% occurring only once. The TCR was taken from a man aged 18 to 29 in good health. Source material: naive CD4+ T cells sorted from blood. Noted subset: CD45RA+ positively selected. The chain joins TRBV10-2 to TRBJ1-5; no firm D call. The CDR3, as DNA: TGCGCCAGCAGCCGAAACGAATTTGGGAATCAGCCCCAGCATTTT. Translated: CASSRNEFGNQPQHF.